A selection of T cell receptor beta chains follows, all from one sample in a study of shared clonotypes between healthy human individuals. Libraries were prepared by immunoSEQ multiplex PCR; TCRdb keeps only in-frame clonotypes and omits some of them. This sample carries 1 million to 1.2 million clones, approximately 77% of them seen once, and the ten largest clones take over 0.8%. The material sequenced was memory CD4+ T cells from PBMCs. The receptor source for this set is a man younger than 35 in good health. Some clones in this sample may be carry-over from other donors' samples. CDR3s include the opening cysteine and the closing phenylalanine or tryptophan. The order of the fields is V gene, clone size, D gene, J gene, CDR3 DNA, CDR3 protein. D genes are given only for firm matches. Some rows mark clone size as missing; the rest say once, few, many or name a class of expanded clone.

V gene: TRBV4-2; clone size: .; D gene: .; J gene: TRBJ1-2; CDR3 DNA: TGTGCCAGCAGCCAAGATCCAGGGCAAGGCTACACCTTC; CDR3 protein: CASSQDPGQGYTF
V gene: TRBV9; clone size: few; D gene: TRBD2; J gene: TRBJ2-5; CDR3 DNA: TGTGCCAGCAGCGTAGGGCTTAGCGGGGGGCAAGAGACCCAGTACTTC; CDR3 protein: CASSVGLSGGQETQYF
V gene: TRBV19; clone size: few; D gene: TRBD1; J gene: TRBJ1-1; CDR3 DNA: TGTGCCAGTAGTAGCCAGGGGGCGCCGCACACTGAAGCTTTCTTT; CDR3 protein: CASSSQGAPHTEAFF
V gene: TRBV28; clone size: .; D gene: TRBD1; J gene: TRBJ2-3; CDR3 DNA: TGTGCCAGCAGTCTCACAGGGGGCGCACCCACCGATGGGTATTTT; CDR3 protein: CASSLTGGAPTDGYF
V gene: TRBV7-9; clone size: .; D gene: TRBD2; J gene: TRBJ2-5; CDR3 DNA: TGTGCCAGCAGCCGCGGGGGAAAAGAGACCCAGTACTTC; CDR3 protein: CASSRGGKETQYF
V gene: TRBV7-3; clone size: many; D gene: .; J gene: TRBJ2-3; CDR3 DNA: TGTGCCAGCAGCACTTCTAGCGAGAGCACAGATACGCAGTATTTT; CDR3 protein: CASSTSSESTDTQYF
V gene: TRBV5-8; clone size: .; D gene: .; J gene: TRBJ1-5; CDR3 DNA: TGTGCCAGCAGCTTGTGGGAAAATCAGCCCCAGCATTTT; CDR3 protein: CASSLWENQPQHF
V gene: TRBV10-3; clone size: few; D gene: .; J gene: TRBJ1-1; CDR3 DNA: TGTGCCATCAGTGATTGGGAGGGGAGCACTGAAGCTTTCTTT; CDR3 protein: CAISDWEGSTEAFF
V gene: TRBV9; clone size: .; D gene: .; J gene: TRBJ2-1; CDR3 DNA: TGTGCCAGCAGCGCCTCCGTTGGATCCTACAATGAGCAGTTCTTC; CDR3 protein: CASSASVGSYNEQFF
V gene: TRBV18; clone size: .; D gene: .; J gene: TRBJ2-3; CDR3 DNA: TGTGCCAGCTCAATCCCCGGTGGACCAGATACGCAGTATTTT; CDR3 protein: CASSIPGGPDTQYF
V gene: TRBV5-8; clone size: few; D gene: .; J gene: TRBJ1-2; CDR3 DNA: TGTGCCAGCAGCTTGCTCGTCGGTGCTAACTATGGCTACACCTTC; CDR3 protein: CASSLLVGANYGYTF
V gene: TRBV7-3; clone size: .; D gene: .; J gene: TRBJ2-6; CDR3 DNA: TGTGCCAGCGCCGCGGGCTCTGGGGCCAACGTCCTGACTTTC; CDR3 protein: CASAAGSGANVLTF
V gene: TRBV29-1; clone size: .; D gene: .; J gene: TRBJ2-7; CDR3 DNA: TGCAGCGTTGGGCAGGATACCCACGAGCAGTACTTC; CDR3 protein: CSVGQDTHEQYF
V gene: TRBV7-2; clone size: .; D gene: TRBD1; J gene: TRBJ2-3; CDR3 DNA: TGTGCCAGCAGCGGGACAGGGGGCACAGATACGCAGTATTTT; CDR3 protein: CASSGTGGTDTQYF
V gene: TRBV28; clone size: .; D gene: .; J gene: TRBJ2-5; CDR3 DNA: TGTGCCAGCTACCCGGGGGCGTACCAAGAGACCCAGTACTTC; CDR3 protein: CASYPGAYQETQYF
V gene: TRBV7-2; clone size: .; D gene: .; J gene: TRBJ1-2; CDR3 DNA: TGTGCCAGCAGCACAAGCTTTCTATATGGCTACACCTTC; CDR3 protein: CASSTSFLYGYTF
V gene: TRBV7-7; clone size: once; D gene: .; J gene: TRBJ2-1; CDR3 DNA: TGTGCCAGCAGCTTAGGACTCGCACCTGCGGAGCAGTTCTTC; CDR3 protein: CASSLGLAPAEQFF
V gene: TRBV5-1; clone size: .; D gene: .; J gene: TRBJ2-2; CDR3 DNA: TGCGCCAGCAGCTTATACACGGTCGGGATGGCCACCGGGGAGCTGTTTTTT; CDR3 protein: CASSLYTVGMATGELFF
V gene: TRBV27; clone size: .; D gene: TRBD1; J gene: TRBJ1-2; CDR3 DNA: TGTGCCAGCAGAACCCGGACAGGGGGCTATGGCTACACCTTC; CDR3 protein: CASRTRTGGYGYTF
V gene: TRBV18; clone size: .; D gene: .; J gene: TRBJ1-5; CDR3 DNA: TGTGCCAGCTCACCTGGGCGGAATCAGCCCCAGCATTTT; CDR3 protein: CASSPGRNQPQHF
V gene: TRBV5-4; clone size: once; D gene: .; J gene: TRBJ2-5; CDR3 DNA: TGTGCCAGCAGCCTCCTCTCCCAAGAGACCCAGTACTTC; CDR3 protein: CASSLLSQETQYF
V gene: TRBV7-2; clone size: .; D gene: .; J gene: TRBJ2-1; CDR3 DNA: TGTGCCAGCAGCTTCCCGGTGGTGTCCGGCAATGAGCAGTTCTTC; CDR3 protein: CASSFPVVSGNEQFF
V gene: TRBV11-3; clone size: .; D gene: TRBD2; J gene: TRBJ2-1; CDR3 DNA: TGTGCCAGCAGCCACTCGACTAGCGGGATCACCTACAATGAGCAGTTCTTC; CDR3 protein: CASSHSTSGITYNEQFF
V gene: TRBV7-7; clone size: .; D gene: TRBD2; J gene: TRBJ2-5; CDR3 DNA: TGTGCCAGCAGCGCATCCGGCGGGGGTCGGGAGACCCAGTACTTC; CDR3 protein: CASSASGGGRETQYF